The subject of this entry is one T cell receptor (beta chain). This sample was included in a study of blood T cell repertoires in COVID-19. The assay was immunoSEQ multiplex PCR, and TCRdb's table has in-frame clones only and misses some. The top ten clones hold roughly 5% of a sample with about 300,000 clones, roughly 91% of them seen once. V was cut by 7 bases and J by 7 bases, with 17 bases left in between. Per germline, CDR1 LNHDA and CDR2 SQIVND (reference sequence). The CDR3 is 15 amino acids. The receptor comes from a man aged 35 to 55 with acute or convalescent COVID-19. The sequenced sample was peripheral blood. The chain recombines TRBV19 with TRBJ1-6; the D gene is possibly TRBD1 (6 bases). CDR3: CASKIGHRENSPLHF. The DNA for the CDR3 is TGTGCCAGTAAGATCGGCCACAGGGAAAATTCACCCCTCCACTTT.